Each of the 9 T cell receptor beta chains below was sequenced from the same sample in a study of T cells in women clearing cervical HPV infection. The method was immunoSEQ multiplex PCR; TCRdb's version includes in-frame clones alone and lacks a portion of them. The sample has fewer than 30,000 clones. The sample consisted of blood buffy coat. The receptors here all came from a woman between 18 and 70 years old with a cervical HPV16 infection that either progressed to CIN3+ or cleared (not recorded which).

In the case of this clone: The read comes to an end 3 residues before the CDR3 does, leaving the germline J gene to fill in the end. The chain carries TRBV4-1 and TRBJ1-2, with D maybe TRBD1 (6 bases). The germline V and J ends were trimmed by 3 bases and 2 bases, with 13 bases remaining between them. The CDR3 has 15 amino acids. The germline V gene encodes CDR1 MGHRA and CDR2 YSYEKL. The sequenced part of the CDR3 DNA is TGCGCCAGCAGCCACATCAAGGGGGTGAACTATGGC. It codes for CASSHIKGVNYG. The entire CDR3 sequence reads CASSHIKGVNYGYTF.

In the case of this clone: Read coverage stops 3 residues before the CDR3 terminus; the germline J gene supplies the remainder. The chain couples TRBV5-1 to TRBJ1-6; D unclear. The CDR3 contains 17 residues. V lost 0 bases to trimming and J lost 4 bases, with 14 bases between them. Germline V lookup: CDR1 SGHRS, CDR2 YFSETQ. CDR3 loop: CASSLDAGNTYNSPLHF. CDR3 DNA, as far as it was read: TGCGCCAGCAGCTTGGATGCGGGAAATACATATAATTCACCC.

The CDR3 DNA, read in part, is TGTGCCAGCAGCCCATATTTAGGACAGGGGGCGGGAGAGACC. Translation: CASSPYLGQGAGET. The full CDR3 sequence reads CASSPYLGQGAGETQYF. V and J are TRBV13 and TRBJ2-5, with 11 bases fitting TRBD1. The read ends 3 residues early relative to the CDR3; the germline J gene fills the gap. The CDR3 is made up of 17 amino acids. In germline, CDR1 is PRHDT, CDR2 FYEKMQ (reference sequence). Unmatched junction bases numbered 12, after V lost 5 bases and J lost 4 bases. Drawing the rest from reference TRBV13 and TRBJ2-5, the complete variable domain is AAGVIQSPRHLIKEKRETATLKCYPIPRHDTVYWYQQGPGQDPQFLISFYEKMQSDKGSIPDRFSAQQFSDYHSELNMSSLELGDSALYFCASSPYLGQGAGETQYFGPGTRLLVL.

As concerns this clone: The missing CDR3 end, 3 residues past where the read stops, is filled in from the germline J gene. The gene calls are TRBV5-1 and TRBJ1-4, with D maybe TRBD1 (6 bases). Germline V gene data show CDR1 as SGHRS and CDR2 as YFSETQ. V lost 4 bases to trimming and J lost 7 bases, with 17 bases between them. The CDR3 covers 15 residues. The CDR3 DNA, read in part, is TGCGCCAGCAGCGAGGGAAGGGGGTCTGGTGAAAAA. Its translation: CASSEGRGSGEK. The entire CDR3 sequence reads CASSEGRGSGEKLFF.

On this clone itself: The sequence runs out 3 residues before the end of the CDR3; the remainder is reconstructed from the germline J gene. The chain joins TRBV2 to TRBJ2-1; tentatively, D is TRBD2 (6 bases). V lost 4 bases, J lost 9 bases, and 16 bases lay in between. CDR1 and CDR2 from the germline V gene are SNHLY and FYNNEI. This CDR3 is 14 amino acids long. The CDR3 sequence: CASSGRGRLGEQFF. The DNA read from the CDR3 is TGTGCCAGCAGTGGTCGGGGGAGGCTGGGTGAG.

Worth noting for this clone: Sequencing ends 3 residues short of the CDR3 end; the germline J gene provides the rest. The chain combines TRBV7-9 with TRBJ1-2; no clear D. This CDR3 spans 9 amino acids. Germline CDR1 and CDR2: SEHNR and FQNEAQ (reference sequence). The CDR3 protein is CASGRDYTF. The CDR3 bases that were read are TGTGCCTCCGGGCGGGAC.

CDR3 loop: CASKRLDSQETQYF. The part of the CDR3 DNA that was read is TGTGCCAGCAAACGGCTCGACAGCCAAGAGACC. V usage is TRBV27 and J usage is TRBJ2-5, with D perhaps matching TRBD1 (5 bases). The CDR3 end lies 3 residues beyond the end of the read and is filled in from the germline J gene. CDR1 is MNHEY, CDR2 SMNVEV, per germline (reference sequence). Deletions cut 7 bases from V and 1 base from J, with 13 bases between. This CDR3 region has 14 residues.

Note on this clone: Read coverage stops 3 residues before the CDR3 terminus; the germline J gene supplies the remainder. V gene TRBV7-9 combines with J gene TRBJ2-7; 8 bases are a match to TRBD1. The CDR3 runs 13 residues. Losses at the gene ends were 5 bases for V and 5 bases for J; bases not matched to a gene: 5. The germline CDR1 and CDR2 sequences are SEHNR and FQNEAQ (reference sequence). CDR3 bases read: TGTGCCAGCAGCACATCGGACAGGGACGAG. Its protein is CASSTSDRDE. The whole CDR3 sequence reads CASSTSDRDEQYF.

For this clone: The CDR3 extends 3 residues past the end of the read, so its final part is completed from the germline J gene. The V gene is TRBV6-2 or TRBV6-3, the J gene TRBJ2-5; 9 bases are shared with TRBD2. V lost 6 bases, J lost 5 bases, and 10 bases stayed unmatched. CDR3 length equals 15 residues. Germline lookup yields CDR1 MNHEY and CDR2 SVGEGT. CDR3 bases read: TGTGCCAGCAGATGGGAGCGGGGGGAGGGCGAGACC. Its protein is CASRWERGEGET. The whole CDR3 protein reads CASRWERGEGETQYF.